Listed here are 9 T cell receptor beta chains from one sample, sequenced in a study of cytomegalovirus exposure and HLA in healthy donors (dated 2017 in TCRdb). Receptors were amplified or captured by the immunoSEQ multiplex PCR assay. A mixture of 60 forward primers for TCR Vbeta segments and 13 reverse primers for TCR Jbeta segments was used in the multiplex PCR. This is the immuneACCESS table as TCRdb keeps it, with only in-frame sequences that have V and J called. A part of the clones is gone; compared with another copy, unresolved V genes explain less than half, and the rest is unexplained. The sample table holds 130,000 or so clones, of which just under 75% were seen once. The biggest ten clones account for 6% to 8.5% of the sample. Material: PBMCs. The receptor set was obtained from a man aged 40-49 years in good health and CMV-seropositive.

The chain couples TRBV6-5 to TRBJ1-1; TRBD1 matches at 8 bases. J gave up 4 bases and V 5 bases, and 9 bases lay outside the gene matches. The CDR3 totals 15 residues. Germline V gene lookup returns CDR1 MNHEY and CDR2 SVGAGI. CDR3 in amino acids: CASSRPRGLGTEAFF. As DNA, the CDR3 is TGTGCCAGCAGTAGACCCAGGGGGCTAGGCACTGAAGCTTTCTTT.

The chain combines TRBV7-9 with TRBJ2-3; D gene ambiguous. Germline CDR1 and CDR2: SEHNR and FQNEAQ (reference sequence). Trimming removed 3 bases at V and 6 bases at J, with 7 bases between. The CDR3 has 12 amino acids. CDR3 region: CASSFSLDTQYF. Here the CDR3 DNA reads TGTGCCAGCAGCTTCTCCCTCGATACGCAGTATTTT.

V and J are TRBV7-2 and TRBJ2-5; D perhaps matches TRBD2 (6 bases). The CDR3 is 14 amino acids. Germline V gives CDR1 SGHTA, CDR2 FQGNSA. Trimming left V 3 bases short and J 1 base short, with 9 bases between. The CDR3 loop is CASSLGGIQETQYF. The CDR3 DNA is TGTGCCAGCAGCTTGGGGGGAATCCAAGAGACCCAGTACTTC. The whole variable domain, remainder taken from reference TRBV7-2 and TRBJ2-5, is GAGVSQSPSNKVTEKGKDVELRCDPISGHTALYWYRQSLGQGLEFLIYFQGNSAPDKSGLPSDRFSAERTGGSVSTLTIQRTQQEDSAVYLCASSLGGIQETQYFGPGTRLLVL.

CDR3 bases: TGTGCCAGCAGCGTAGGCGACGCGGGCTCCTACGAGCAGTACTTC. This encodes CASSVGDAGSYEQYF. This chain uses TRBV9 with TRBJ2-7; TRBD2 might be the D (5 bases). V lost 0 bases and J lost 0, with 10 bases in between. The CDR3 spans 15 residues. From germline, CDR1 is SGDLS and CDR2 YYNGEE.

Details on this clone: Other DNA sequences of this sample code for an identical CDR3. The chain combines TRBV18 with TRBJ1-1; no clear D gene. This CDR3 spans 13 amino acids. Germline V CDR1 and CDR2: KGHSH, LQKENI. Between the trimmed V and J ends, which lost 5 bases and 3 bases, there was a span of 10 bases. For the CDR3, the DNA is TGTGCCAGCTCAAAGAACCGGGACACTGAAGCTTTCTTT. It encodes CASSKNRDTEAFF.

CDR3 residues: CASSLGGGRSFYGYTF. In DNA form, the CDR3 reads TGTGCCAGCAGCTTAGGCGGGGGGCGATCTTTCTATGGCTACACCTTC. The V gene is TRBV11-2, the J gene TRBJ1-2; the D gene is possibly TRBD1 (6 bases). Trimming took 1 base from V and 4 from J, leaving 16 bases between them. CDR1 is SGHAT, CDR2 FQNNGV, per germline. The CDR3 covers 16 residues. Drawing the rest from reference TRBV11-2 and TRBJ1-2, the complete variable domain is EAGVAQSPRYKIIEKRQSVAFWCNPISGHATLYWYQQILGQGPKLLIQFQNNGVVDDSQLPKDRFSAERLKGVDSTLKIQPAKLEDSAVYLCASSLGGGRSFYGYTFGSGTRLTVV.

The genes are TRBV27 and TRBJ2-1, with D maybe TRBD1 (6 bases). V shed 3 bases and J shed 10 bases, with 13 bases lying between them. CDR1 and CDR2 (germline): MNHEY, SMNVEV (reference sequence). The CDR3 runs 13 residues. Written as DNA, the CDR3 is TGTGCCAGCAGTTTTTTGGGGGCGAAGGAGCAGTTCTTC. Translation: CASSFLGAKEQFF.

The chain couples TRBV28 to TRBJ2-2; D may be TRBD2 (6 bases). Germline values: CDR1 MDHEN, CDR2 SYDVKM. V lost 6 bases and J lost 1, with 12 bases in between. The CDR3 contains 15 residues. CDR3 residues: CASRPTSLNTGELFF. CDR3 sequence (DNA): TGTGCCAGCAGGCCTACTAGCCTGAACACCGGGGAGCTGTTTTTT.

The chain has TRBV5-1 and TRBJ2-7; TRBD1 matches at 8 bases. Germline-derived CDR1 and CDR2 are SGHRS and YFSETQ. This CDR3 is 14 amino acids long. The V segment lost 4 bases and the J segment 6 bases; nucleotides outside the gene matches: 9. The CDR3 DNA reads as TGCGCCAGCAGCGACCAGGGGGCCTCCGGCGAGCAGTACTTC. It encodes CASSDQGASGEQYF. Together with reference TRBV5-1 and TRBJ2-7, the CDR3 gives the full variable domain: KAGVTQTPRYLIKTRGQQVTLSCSPISGHRSVSWYQQTPGQGLQFLFEYFSETQRNKGNFPGRFSGRQFSNSRSEMNVSTLELGDSALYLCASSDQGASGEQYFGPGTRLTVT.